This T cell receptor (beta chain) came from a study of CD8 T cells in Susac syndrome. Looking at the study overall: Intravenous immunoglobulin alone or corticosteroids were being given to patients with Susac syndrome at blood draw, unless they were therapy-naive.

The sequenced target, TCR beta, came from blood CD8+ and CD4+ T cells. An amount of RNA that ranged from about 0.45 to 1 ug was reverse transcribed with random hexamers. Across 54 Vbeta and 13 Jbeta, immunoSEQ multiplex PCR amplified TCR beta CDR3. MiXCR, run by TCRdb on the immunoSEQ multiplex PCR reads, gives a single entry per CDR3 protein. The sample carries 200,000 or so distinct CDR3 sequences, over 90% recorded once. Concerning this clonotype itself: Its target is not known.

Study-wide findings and caveats: The authors acknowledged that the study's TCR sequencing and HLA analysis involved relatively few individuals.

The trim removed 0 bases at V and 0 bases at J, leaving 3 bases unmatched. CDR3 length: 16 amino acids. Germline CDR1 reads SGHRS; CDR2 reads YFSETQ. The V and J genes are TRBV5-1 and TRBJ1-5, with 7 bases lining up with TRBD1. The source material was CD8+ T cells from PBMCs. The receptor comes from a human donor with Susac syndrome. The CDR3 coding sequence is TGCGCCAGCAGCTTGGAGGGACAGAATAGCAATCAGCCCCAGCATTTT. Protein sequence: CASSLEGQNSNQPQHF.